A selection of T cell receptor beta chains follows, all from one sample in a study of CXCR3-negative and CXCR3-positive naive CD8 T cells. TCRdb re-called the 5' RACE reads and gives one entry per CDR3 protein, without DNA. The table for this sample gives just over 40,000 distinct CDR3 sequences. Sequencing input: naive CXCR3- CD8+ T cells from blood. The receptor set was obtained from a human donor in good health. Some clones in this sample may be carry-over from other donors' samples. The CDR3 runs from the conserved cysteine through the conserved F or W. Where a row states a size, it is once, few, many or the class of an expanded clone; other rows omit it.

TRBV5-5	.	TRBJ2-2	CASSLGPLAGELFF
TRBV7-9	.	TRBJ2-5	CASTSPGGMETQYF
TRBV29-1	.	TRBJ2-7	CSVEALSGRAYEQYF
TRBV7-9	.	TRBJ1-4	CASSPRDRALATNEKLFF
TRBV12-3/TRBV12-4	.	TRBJ2-3	CASLLRERLSHLTDTQYF
TRBV4-3	medium-sized	TRBJ1-5	CASSQDTGGGQPQHF
TRBV6-1	.	TRBJ2-3	CASSEIGTTFTDTQYF
TRBV20-1	.	TRBJ2-7	CSARDGRTEYEQYF
TRBV7-2	.	TRBJ1-2	CASSFGTAIYGYTF
TRBV7-9	.	TRBJ2-7	CASSRWGDQSVEQYF
TRBV12-3/TRBV12-4	.	TRBJ2-7	CASSRVLYEQYF
TRBV29-1	.	TRBJ1-4	CSVEERRGEKLFF
TRBV12-3/TRBV12-4	.	TRBJ2-5	CASSLSGDRVIRETQYF
TRBV4-1	.	TRBJ2-2	CASSPWAGNGELFF
TRBV6-1	.	TRBJ2-5	CASSVHPDRETQETQYF
TRBV4-3	.	TRBJ2-7	CASSQDTGSYEQYF
TRBV12-5	.	TRBJ2-1	CASGLSEVRNEQFF
TRBV29-1	.	TRBJ2-1	CSVLDGTYNEQFF
TRBV4-1	.	TRBJ1-1	CASSQFGTKLNTEAFF
TRBV7-3	.	TRBJ1-6	CASSLFGRATGNSPLHF
TRBV7-9	.	TRBJ2-3	CASSSPGQSTDTQYF
TRBV6-5	.	TRBJ2-5	CASSLTTSGDQETQYF
TRBV6-2/TRBV6-3	.	TRBJ2-7	CASSSVAGSYEQYF
TRBV9	.	TRBJ2-7	CASSETGVSYEQYF
TRBV28	.	TRBJ2-1	CASSLRPYYNEQFF
TRBV6-2/TRBV6-3	.	TRBJ2-2	CASTPKGEAGELFF
TRBV5-1	.	TRBJ2-2	CASSLKSAATITGELFF
TRBV7-9	.	TRBJ1-1	CASSPWTGENTEAFF
TRBV12-3/TRBV12-4	.	TRBJ1-1	CASSLALGGTEAFF
TRBV20-1	medium-sized	TRBJ2-3	CSARTGGEADTQYF
TRBV29-1	.	TRBJ2-1	CSVGSEPHDEQFF
TRBV29-1	.	TRBJ1-1	CSVPPEDLRSNTEAFF
TRBV5-1	.	TRBJ2-7	CASSFTGQPSYEQYF
TRBV7-9	.	TRBJ2-5	CASSPRGAGAEETQYF
TRBV14	.	TRBJ1-2	CASSLLTGSHGYTF
TRBV7-9	.	TRBJ2-7	CASSGTDSYEQYF
TRBV20-1	.	TRBJ2-7	CSARIGDPYEQYF
TRBV4-3	.	TRBJ2-7	CASSQDRYLDEQYF
TRBV10-2	.	TRBJ2-3	CASSELGGSTDTQYF
TRBV5-5	.	TRBJ2-1	CASSQTPAGYNEQFF
TRBV6-2/TRBV6-3	.	TRBJ2-5	CASSYANQETQYF
TRBV7-9	.	TRBJ2-1	CASSQNGGKSSYNEQFF
TRBV7-2	.	TRBJ2-5	CASSPAGGTIWETQYF
TRBV28	.	TRBJ2-2	CASAFTRGKELFF
TRBV12-3/TRBV12-4	.	TRBJ1-2	CASSFPGQGNYGYTF
TRBV28	.	TRBJ2-7	CASTSKGPYEQYF
TRBV9	.	TRBJ2-1	CASSDRSGSYEQFF
TRBV4-3	.	TRBJ1-1	CASSARTLAGVATEAFF
TRBV9	.	TRBJ1-1	CASSPDRDTEAFF